This T cell receptor (beta chain) comes out of a study of blood T cells in healthy people across ages. This clonotype was seen a few times. Its antigen is currently unknown. The germline V gene has CDR1 MNHEY and CDR2 SVGEGT. V shed 5 bases, J shed 3 bases, and the junction held 7 bases outside the gene matches. The CDR3 contains 15 residues. The study's findings and limits: Measured against age, TCR beta diversity per million T cells decreased in a roughly linear manner. Donor CMV status, an unknown factor, possibly confounded changes in expanded clonotypes.

Through a sample-barcoded 5' primer and a J-beta primer mix, a second PCR was run for roughly 6 to 12 cycles. TCRdb independently ran MiXCR on the 5' RACE reads; one entry per CDR3 protein. The sample includes 700,000 to 850,000 distinct CDR3 sequences, around half seen only once; the top ten take approximately 40%. The specimen sequenced was blood. V gene TRBV6-2 or TRBV6-3 combines with J gene TRBJ2-7, with 10 bases lining up with TRBD1. This clonotype was obtained from an elderly man in good health. CDR3 in amino acids: CASSNPTGGVYEQYF. In DNA form, the CDR3 reads TGTGCCAGCAGTAACCCGACAGGGGGCGTCTACGAGCAGTACTTC.